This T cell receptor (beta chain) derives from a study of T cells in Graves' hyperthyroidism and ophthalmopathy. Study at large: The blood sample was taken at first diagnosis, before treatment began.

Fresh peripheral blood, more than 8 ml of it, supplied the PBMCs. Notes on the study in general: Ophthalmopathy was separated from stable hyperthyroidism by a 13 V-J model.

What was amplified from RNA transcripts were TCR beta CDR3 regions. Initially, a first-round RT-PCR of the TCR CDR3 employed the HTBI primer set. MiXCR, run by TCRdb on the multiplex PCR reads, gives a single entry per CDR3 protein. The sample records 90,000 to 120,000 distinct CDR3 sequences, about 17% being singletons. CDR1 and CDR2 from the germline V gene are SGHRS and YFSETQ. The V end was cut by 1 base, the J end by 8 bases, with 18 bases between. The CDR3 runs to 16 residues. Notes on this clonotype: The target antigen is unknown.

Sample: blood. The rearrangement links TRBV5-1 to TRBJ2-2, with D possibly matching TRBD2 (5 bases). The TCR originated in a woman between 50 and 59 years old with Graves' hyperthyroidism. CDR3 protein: CASSLPPSGFSGELFF. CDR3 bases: TGCGCCAGCAGCTTGCCTCCTTCGGGGTTCTCGGGGGAGCTGTTTTTT.